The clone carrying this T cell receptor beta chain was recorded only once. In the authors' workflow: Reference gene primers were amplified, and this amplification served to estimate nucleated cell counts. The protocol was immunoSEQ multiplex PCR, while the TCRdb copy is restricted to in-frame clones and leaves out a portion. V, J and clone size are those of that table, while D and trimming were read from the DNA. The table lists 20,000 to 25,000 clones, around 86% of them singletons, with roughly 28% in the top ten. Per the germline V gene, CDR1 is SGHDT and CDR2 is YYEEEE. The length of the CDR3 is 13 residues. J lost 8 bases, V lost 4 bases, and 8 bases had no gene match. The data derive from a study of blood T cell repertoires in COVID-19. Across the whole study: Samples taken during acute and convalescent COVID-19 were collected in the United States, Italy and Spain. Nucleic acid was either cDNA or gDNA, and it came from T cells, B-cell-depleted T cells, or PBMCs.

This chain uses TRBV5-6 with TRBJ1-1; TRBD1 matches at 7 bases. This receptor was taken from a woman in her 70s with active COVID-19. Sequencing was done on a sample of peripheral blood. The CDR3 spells CASSPTGFTEAFF. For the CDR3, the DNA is TGTGCCAGCAGCCCGACAGGGTTCACCGAAGCTTTCTTT.